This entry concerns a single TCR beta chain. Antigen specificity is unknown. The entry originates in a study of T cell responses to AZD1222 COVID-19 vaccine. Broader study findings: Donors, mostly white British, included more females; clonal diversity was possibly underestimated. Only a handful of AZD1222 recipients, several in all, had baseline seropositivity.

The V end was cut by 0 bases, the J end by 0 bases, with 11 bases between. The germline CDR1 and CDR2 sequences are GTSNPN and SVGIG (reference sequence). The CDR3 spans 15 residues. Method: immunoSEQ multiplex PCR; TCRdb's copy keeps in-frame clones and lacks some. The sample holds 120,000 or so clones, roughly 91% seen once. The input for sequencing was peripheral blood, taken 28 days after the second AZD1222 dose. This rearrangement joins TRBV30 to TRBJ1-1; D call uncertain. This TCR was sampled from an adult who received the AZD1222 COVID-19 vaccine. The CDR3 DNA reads TGTGCCTGGAGTGTAGGGTCGCCGGTGAACACTGAAGCTTTCTTT. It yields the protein CAWSVGSPVNTEAFF.